Listed below are T cell receptor beta chains from one sample, sequenced in a study of blood T cell repertoires in COVID-19. Assay: immunoSEQ multiplex PCR; the TCRdb copy retains only in-frame clones and omits some. The sample shows 250,000 to 300,000 clones, 85% to 90% of them seen only once. The sample comprised peripheral blood. Receptors were obtained from a woman aged 40 to 55 who had recovered from COVID-19. The CDR3 runs from the conserved cysteine through the conserved F or W. D genes are given only for firm matches. Clone size is shown for a subset of rows, as once, few, many or a class of expanded clone.

V gene	J gene	clone size	D gene	CDR3 protein	CDR3 DNA
TRBV5-5	TRBJ1-6	-	-	CASSLEGMYSPLHF	TGTGCCAGCAGCTTGGAGGGGATGTATTCACCCCTCCACTTT
TRBV6-6	TRBJ2-1	-	TRBD2	CASSYRPSGSYNEQFF	TGTGCCAGCAGTTACCGGCCTAGCGGTTCCTACAATGAGCAGTTCTTC
TRBV27	TRBJ2-7	-	TRBD2	CASTITGGAYEQYF	TGTGCCAGCACCATCACGGGGGGGGCCTACGAGCAGTACTTC
TRBV9	TRBJ1-2	-	-	CASRDNMGGNGYTF	TGTGCCAGCAGAGATAATATGGGGGGGAATGGCTACACCTTC
TRBV4-3	TRBJ1-2	-	TRBD1	CASSQDLDRDSLYGYTF	TGCGCCAGCAGCCAAGACCTTGATCGGGACAGCCTCTATGGCTACACCTTC
TRBV3-1/TRBV3-2	TRBJ2-3	-	TRBD2	CASSQFSGGATDTQYF	TGTGCCAGCAGCCAATTTAGCGGGGGGGCGACAGATACGCAGTATTTT
TRBV4-3	TRBJ2-5	-	TRBD2	CASSQDRPGGGVETQYF	TGCGCCAGCAGCCAAGATAGGCCTGGCGGGGGGGTGGAGACCCAGTACTTC
TRBV4-3	TRBJ1-2	-	-	CASSQEGAPSYGYTF	TGCGCCAGCAGCCAAGAGGGGGCCCCCTCCTATGGCTACACCTTC
TRBV27	TRBJ1-5	-	TRBD1	CASSLFQPGTGNQPQHF	TGTGCCAGCAGTTTATTCCAACCCGGGACAGGGAATCAGCCCCAGCATTTT
TRBV5-1	TRBJ1-1	-	TRBD1	CASSPRRGQAMNTEAFF	TGCGCCAGCAGCCCCCGAAGGGGACAGGCCATGAACACTGAAGCTTTCTTT
TRBV5-4	TRBJ1-1	few	-	CASSLERGGFGTEAFF	TGTGCCAGCAGCTTGGAACGAGGAGGGTTTGGGACTGAAGCTTTCTTT
TRBV29-1	TRBJ2-1	-	TRBD2	CSVGTLWLAGSGEQFF	TGCAGCGTTGGGACCTTGTGGCTAGCGGGGAGCGGTGAGCAGTTCTTC
TRBV29-1	TRBJ1-1	-	TRBD1	CSVHRGNTEAFF	TGCAGCGTTCACAGGGGGAACACTGAAGCTTTCTTT
TRBV24-1	TRBJ1-1	-	-	CATRAGPFTEAFF	TGTGCCACCAGAGCGGGACCGTTCACTGAAGCTTTCTTT
TRBV3-1/TRBV3-2	TRBJ2-4	-	TRBD2	CASSRTGTSGTNIQYF	TGTGCCAGCAGCCGAACCGGGACTAGCGGGACAAACATTCAGTACTTC
TRBV5-1	TRBJ2-7	-	TRBD1	CASSPLRDRVEQYF	TGCGCCAGCAGCCCGCTCCGGGACAGGGTTGAGCAGTACTTC
TRBV7-8	TRBJ2-7	-	-	CASSLALAPQPYEQYF	TGTGCCAGCAGCTTAGCGCTGGCTCCCCAACCCTACGAGCAGTACTTC
TRBV4-3	TRBJ1-6	-	-	CASSQEEGGWDSPLHF	TGCGCCAGCAGCCAAGAGGAAGGGGGTTGGGATTCACCCCTCCACTTT
TRBV4-3	TRBJ2-5	-	-	CASSQGRAGDSLYQETQYF	TGCGCCAGCAGCCAAGGTAGAGCAGGGGATTCCCTGTACCAAGAGACCCAGTACTTC
TRBV5-6	TRBJ1-5	-	-	CASSLGGAPALSNQPQHF	TGTGCCAGCAGCTTGGGAGGAGCGCCTGCCCTTAGCAATCAGCCCCAGCATTTT
TRBV4-1	TRBJ1-2	few	-	CASSHPGGARSVYGYTF	TGCGCCAGCAGCCACCCAGGTGGGGCCCGCTCCGTCTATGGCTACACCTTC
TRBV5-8	TRBJ2-3	-	-	CASSLGDTPSTDTQYF	TGTGCCAGCAGCTTGGGGGACACCCCTAGCACAGATACGCAGTATTTT
TRBV5-1	TRBJ2-5	-	-	CASSVSGDETQYF	TGCGCCAGCAGCGTATCAGGGGATGAGACCCAGTACTTC
TRBV9	TRBJ1-1	once	-	CASSVATGFMNTEAFF	TGTGCCAGCAGCGTAGCCACAGGATTTATGAACACTGAAGCTTTCTTT
TRBV7-9	TRBJ1-2	-	-	CASSLAQGGNYGYTF	TGTGCCAGCAGCTTAGCCCAGGGTGGTAACTATGGCTACACCTTC
TRBV6-2/TRBV6-3	TRBJ1-2	-	-	CASTPRVPPGYTF	TGTGCCAGCACCCCCCGGGTCCCTCCCGGCTACACCTTC
TRBV25-1	TRBJ1-6	-	-	CASSEYKGGDLNSPLHF	TGTGCCAGCAGTGAATATAAAGGGGGGGACCTTAATTCACCCCTCCACTTT
TRBV3-1/TRBV3-2	TRBJ2-7	-	TRBD1	CASSNPDRGESLSGSPYEQYF	TGTGCCAGCAGTAACCCGGACAGGGGGGAGTCCTTGTCAGGCAGTCCTTACGAGCAGTACTTC
TRBV3-1/TRBV3-2	TRBJ1-2	-	-	CASSRARLSGYGYTF	TGTGCCAGCAGCCGCGCCAGACTCTCCGGCTATGGCTACACCTTC
TRBV3-1/TRBV3-2	TRBJ1-1	once	-	CASSRGGLNTEAFF	TGTGCCAGCAGCCGCGGGGGCTTGAACACTGAAGCTTTCTTT
TRBV7-2	TRBJ2-7	-	-	CASSLRQGSYEQYF	TGTGCCAGCAGCTTAAGGCAGGGTTCCTACGAGCAGTACTTC
TRBV7-2	TRBJ2-7	-	-	CASTRGGSYEQYF	TGTGCCAGCACCCGTGGGGGGTCCTACGAGCAGTACTTC
TRBV7-9	TRBJ1-2	-	TRBD1	CASSATGTGIGGYTF	TGTGCCAGCAGCGCAACCGGGACAGGGATTGGTGGCTACACCTTC
TRBV19	TRBJ2-5	-	-	CASSIGPGLGQETQYF	TGTGCCAGTAGTATAGGTCCGGGACTCGGTCAAGAGACCCAGTACTTC
TRBV28	TRBJ1-6	-	TRBD1	CASSWVRGTAKGPLHF	TGTGCCAGCAGTTGGGTACGGGGGACAGCGAAGGGACCCCTCCACTTT
TRBV16	TRBJ2-2	-	-	CASSQLGQNTGELFF	TGTGCCAGCAGCCAACTAGGACAAAACACCGGGGAGCTGTTTTTT
TRBV30	TRBJ1-5	-	-	CAWSPSSNQPQHF	TGTGCCTGGAGCCCTAGTAGCAATCAGCCCCAGCATTTT
TRBV7-2	TRBJ2-1	-	-	CASSPAVGRGLDEQFF	TGTGCCAGCAGCCCCGCCGTAGGCCGGGGGTTGGACGAGCAGTTCTTC
TRBV12-5	TRBJ2-3	-	-	CASGLEPQGRTDTQYF	TGTGCTAGTGGTTTGGAGCCACAGGGCCGCACAGATACGCAGTATTTT
TRBV3-1/TRBV3-2	TRBJ2-3	-	-	CASSQIPSTDTQYF	TGTGCCAGCAGCCAAATCCCTAGCACAGATACGCAGTATTTT
TRBV30	TRBJ1-4	-	-	CAWSRPGVGSEKLFF	TGTGCCTGGAGTCGACCAGGGGTGGGAAGTGAAAAACTGTTTTTT